This TCR beta chain was documented in a study of blood T cell repertoires in COVID-19. Measured with immunoSEQ multiplex PCR; TCRdb has only the in-frame clones, and not every one. Of around 6,700 clones listed, roughly 87% were seen once; the top ten hold around a fifth. Germline V gene lookup returns CDR1 SGHNT and CDR2 YYREEE (reference sequence). The V segment lost 6 bases and the J segment 2 bases; nucleotides outside the gene matches: 3. The CDR3 is made up of 15 amino acids. Sequencing was done on a sample of peripheral blood. The V and J genes are TRBV5-4 and TRBJ2-1, with 12 bases fitting TRBD2. This receptor was identified in a human donor in a cohort sampled during active COVID-19. The CDR3: CASTLAGGTYNEQFF. The CDR3 DNA sequence: TGTGCCAGCACGCTAGCGGGGGGGACCTACAATGAGCAGTTCTTC.